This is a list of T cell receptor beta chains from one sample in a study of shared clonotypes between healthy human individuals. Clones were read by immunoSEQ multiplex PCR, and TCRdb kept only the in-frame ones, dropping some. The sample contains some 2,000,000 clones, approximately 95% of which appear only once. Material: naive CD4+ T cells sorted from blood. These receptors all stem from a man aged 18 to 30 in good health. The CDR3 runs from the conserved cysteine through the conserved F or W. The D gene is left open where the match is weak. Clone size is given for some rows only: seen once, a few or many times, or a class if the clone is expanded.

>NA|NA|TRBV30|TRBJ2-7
TGTGCCTGGAGTGTTGGGGTTGGGGAGCAGTACTTC
CAWSVGVGEQYF
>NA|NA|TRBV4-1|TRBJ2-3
TGCGCCAGCAGCGGGGGGCCGAAAGATACGCAGTATTTT
CASSGGPKDTQYF
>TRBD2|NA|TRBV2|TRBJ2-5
TGTGCCAGCACCCTGATAGCGGGGAAAGAGACCCAGTACTTC
CASTLIAGKETQYF
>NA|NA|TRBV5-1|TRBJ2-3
TGCGCCAGCAGCCAAGGACAGAGCACAGATACGCAGTATTTT
CASSQGQSTDTQYF
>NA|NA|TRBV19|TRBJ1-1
TGTGCCAGTACCCCGGGACGGGCAAACACTGAAGCTTTCTTT
CASTPGRANTEAFF
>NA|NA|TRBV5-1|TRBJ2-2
TGCGCCAGCAGCTCAGACAGGCGAGGTCCTACCGGGGAGCTGTTTTTT
CASSSDRRGPTGELFF
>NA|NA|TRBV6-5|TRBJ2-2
TGTGCCAGCAGTTGGGGACTCGATAACACCGGGGAGCTGTTTTTT
CASSWGLDNTGELFF
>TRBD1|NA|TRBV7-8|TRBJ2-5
TGTGCCAGCAGCCTCGACAGGGCCGAGACCCAGTACTTC
CASSLDRAETQYF
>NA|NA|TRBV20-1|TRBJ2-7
TGCAGTGCTGCTCTGTACGAGCAGTACTTC
CSAALYEQYF
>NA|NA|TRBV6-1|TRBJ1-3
TGTGCCAGCAGTCCCAGGGAGGACACCATATATTTT
CASSPREDTIYF
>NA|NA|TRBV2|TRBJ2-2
TGTGCCAGCAGTGCAAAGCACAGGGGACTCACCGGGGAGCTGTTTTTT
CASSAKHRGLTGELFF
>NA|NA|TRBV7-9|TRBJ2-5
TGTGCCAGCAGCCTCTTTATTATGACAGGATGGGAGACCCAGTACTTC
CASSLFIMTGWETQYF
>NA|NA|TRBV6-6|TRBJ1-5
TGTGCCAGCAGTCGACGAGATAGCAATCAGCCCCAGCATTTT
CASSRRDSNQPQHF
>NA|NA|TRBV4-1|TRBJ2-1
TGCGCCAGCAGCCAAGACCCGGGGTCTCGGTACAATGAGCAGTTCTTC
CASSQDPGSRYNEQFF
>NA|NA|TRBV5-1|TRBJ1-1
TGCGCCAGCAGCTTGGTTCCAGGGGCTATGAACACTGAAGCTTTCTTT
CASSLVPGAMNTEAFF
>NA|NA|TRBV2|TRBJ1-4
TGTGCCAGCAGGCAACAGGGCACGGTTGAAAAACTGTTTTTT
CASRQQGTVEKLFF
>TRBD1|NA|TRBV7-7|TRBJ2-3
TGTGCTAGCAGCCTTGGACAGGGACCCACAGATACGCAGTATTTT
CASSLGQGPTDTQYF
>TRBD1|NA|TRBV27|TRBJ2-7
TGTGCCAGCAGCTATCAAGGACAGGGCCCGTATGAGCAGTACTTC
CASSYQGQGPYEQYF
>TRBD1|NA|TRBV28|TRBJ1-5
TGTGCCAGCAGTCCGGGACAGCTGAATCAGCCCCAGCATTTT
CASSPGQLNQPQHF
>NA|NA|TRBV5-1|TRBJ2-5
TGCGCCAGCAGCTTGGCGCCCAGGGGGGCAGGGGAGACCCAGTACTTC
CASSLAPRGAGETQYF
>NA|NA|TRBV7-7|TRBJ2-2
TGTGCTAGCAGCTTGAGTATTGCCGGGGAGCTGTTTTTT
CASSLSIAGELFF
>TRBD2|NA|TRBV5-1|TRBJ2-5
TGCGCCAGCAGCTTGACGGGACTAGCGGGGGAAGAGACCCAGTACTTC
CASSLTGLAGEETQYF
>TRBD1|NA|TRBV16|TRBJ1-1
TGTGCCAGCAGCCCGAGGGACAGGGGAAACACTGAAGCTTTCTTT
CASSPRDRGNTEAFF
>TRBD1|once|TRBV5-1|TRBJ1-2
TGCGCCAGCACGTCTGCGCAGGGGGGTAACTATGGCTACACCTTC
CASTSAQGGNYGYTF
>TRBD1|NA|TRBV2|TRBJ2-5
TGTGCCAGCAGTGGGGGACAGGGAAACTATCAAGAGACCCAGTACTTC
CASSGGQGNYQETQYF
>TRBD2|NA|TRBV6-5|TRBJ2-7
TGTGCCAGCAGCCGACTAGCGGGGGCCTACGAGCAGTACTTC
CASSRLAGAYEQYF
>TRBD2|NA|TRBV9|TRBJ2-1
TGTGCCAGCAGCCCTCGTTCTAGCGGGATCTATGAGCAGTTCTTC
CASSPRSSGIYEQFF
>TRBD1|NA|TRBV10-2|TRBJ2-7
TGCGCCAGCAGTGATAAAAGGGGACAGTCCTACGAGCAGTACTTC
CASSDKRGQSYEQYF
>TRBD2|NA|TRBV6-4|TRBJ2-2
TGTGCCAGCAGTGACTCCCCTTTCGTCGCGGGAGACACCGGGGAGCTGTTTTTT
CASSDSPFVAGDTGELFF
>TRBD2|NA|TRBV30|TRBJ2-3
TGTGCCTTGACGCTACAGGGCGGGGGGTCAGATACGCAGTATTTT
CALTLQGGGSDTQYF
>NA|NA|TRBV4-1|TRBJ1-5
TGCGCCAGCAGCCCCCCAGGCGGCCGTCAGCCCCAGCATTTT
CASSPPGGRQPQHF
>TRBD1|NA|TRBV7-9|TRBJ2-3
TGTGCCAGCAGCTTAGAATTCTTTTGGGGGACAGACACAGATACGCAGTATTTT
CASSLEFFWGTDTDTQYF
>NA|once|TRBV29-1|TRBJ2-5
TGCAGCGCCGGGGGTGGTCCCCCAGAGACCCAGTACTTC
CSAGGGPPETQYF
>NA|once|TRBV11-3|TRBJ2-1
TGTGCCAGCAGCTTAGTGGGAGCGTACAATGAGCAGTTCTTC
CASSLVGAYNEQFF
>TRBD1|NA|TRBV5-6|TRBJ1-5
TGTGCCAGCAGCTTGGGGAGGGGGCTCCCTTCTCAGCCCCAGCATTTT
CASSLGRGLPSQPQHF
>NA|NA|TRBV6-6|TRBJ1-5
TGTGCCAGCAGCCCCGGACAGTATAGCAATCAGCCCCAGCATTTT
CASSPGQYSNQPQHF
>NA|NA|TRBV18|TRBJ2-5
TGTGCCAGCTCCCGCAGGGAAGAGACCCAGTACTTC
CASSRREETQYF
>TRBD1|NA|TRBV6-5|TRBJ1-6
TGTGCCAGCAGTTCCCGGGACAGGAATTCACCCCTCCACTTT
CASSSRDRNSPLHF
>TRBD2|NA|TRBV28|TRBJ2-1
TGTGCCAGCAGTAGCCTAGCGGGGGGGATCAATGAGCAGTTCTTC
CASSSLAGGINEQFF
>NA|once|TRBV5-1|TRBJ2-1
TGCGCCAGCAGCCCTTCTGGGCCCAATGAGCAGTTCTTC
CASSPSGPNEQFF
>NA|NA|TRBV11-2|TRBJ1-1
TGTGCCAGCAGCTTAGTCATGAACACTGAAGCTTTCTTT
CASSLVMNTEAFF
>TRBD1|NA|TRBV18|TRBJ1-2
TGTGCCAGCTCACGCCAGGACAGGTGGGTTGGCTACACCTTC
CASSRQDRWVGYTF
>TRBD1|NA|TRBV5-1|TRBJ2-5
TGCGCCAGCAGCGTAGTCGGGACAGGGGACGAGACCCAGTACTTC
CASSVVGTGDETQYF
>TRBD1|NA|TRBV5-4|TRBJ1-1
TGTGCCAGCAGCCGACAGGGGTTGAACACTGAAGCTTTCTTT
CASSRQGLNTEAFF
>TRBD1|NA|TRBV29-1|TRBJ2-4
TGCAGCGTTGAAACAGGGGACGGCAAAAACATTCAGTACTTC
CSVETGDGKNIQYF
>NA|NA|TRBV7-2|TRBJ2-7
TGTGCCAGCAGCTTCGACCACGAGCAGTACTTC
CASSFDHEQYF
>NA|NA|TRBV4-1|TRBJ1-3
TGCGCCAGCAGCCAAGATTTAGGGGGGAACACCATATATTTT
CASSQDLGGNTIYF